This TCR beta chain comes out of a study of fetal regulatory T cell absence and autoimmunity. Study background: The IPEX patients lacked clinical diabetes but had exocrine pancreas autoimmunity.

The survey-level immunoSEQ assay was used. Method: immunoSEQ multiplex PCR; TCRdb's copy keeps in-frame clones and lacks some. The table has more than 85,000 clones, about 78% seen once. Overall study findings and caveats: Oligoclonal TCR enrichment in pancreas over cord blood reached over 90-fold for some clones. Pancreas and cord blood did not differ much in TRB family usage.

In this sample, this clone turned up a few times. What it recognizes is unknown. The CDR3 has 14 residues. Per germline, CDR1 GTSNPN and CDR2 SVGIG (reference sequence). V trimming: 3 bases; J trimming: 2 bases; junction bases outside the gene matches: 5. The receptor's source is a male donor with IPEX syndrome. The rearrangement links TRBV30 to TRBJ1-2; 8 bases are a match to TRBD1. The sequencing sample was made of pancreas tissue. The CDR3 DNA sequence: TGTGCCTGGAGGGAGGACAGGGAAAACTATGGCTACACCTTC. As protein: CAWREDRENYGYTF.